The 7 T cell receptor beta chains below come from one sample, sequenced in a study of cytomegalovirus exposure and HLA in healthy donors. The PCR was carried out with 60 Vbeta primers and 13 Jbeta primers. Only in-frame clones appear in the TCRdb table, and some are missing; sequencing was by immunoSEQ multiplex PCR. The top ten hold less than 3% of the sample, which has around 140,000 clones, 75% to 85% seen once. The material sequenced was PBMCs. Source of these receptors: a woman in her late teens or twenties in good health and CMV-seropositive.

The J gene is TRBJ1-3, the V gene TRBV4-3; no firm D call. CDR3 length: 14 residues. Germline lookup yields CDR1 LGHNA and CDR2 YSLEER. V shed 0 bases and J shed 6 bases, with 9 bases lying between them. The CDR3 nucleotides are TGCGCCAGCAGCCAAGATGTGGCCTTAAACACCATATATTTT. Residues: CASSQDVALNTIYF.

The chain employs TRBV5-6 and TRBJ1-2; 7 nucleotides align to TRBD1. The CDR3 runs 11 residues. The trim removed 4 bases at V and 14 bases at J, leaving 8 bases unmatched. The germline gives CDR1 SGHDT, CDR2 YYEEEE. CDR3 bases: TGTGCCAGCAGCGTCGGGACAGAGATAACCTTC. Its protein is CASSVGTEITF.

V usage is TRBV27 and J usage is TRBJ1-2; the match to TRBD1 covers 9 bases. J lost 5 bases, V lost 6 bases, and 1 base had no gene match. The CDR3 totals 12 residues. Germline V gene sequence: CDR1 MNHEY, CDR2 SMNVEV (reference sequence). The CDR3, as DNA: TGTGCCAGCAGCGGGACAGGGTATGGCTACACCTTC. It is translated as CASSGTGYGYTF.

V gene TRBV18 combines with J gene TRBJ2-7; no firm D call. The CDR3 is made up of 15 amino acids. Germline V gene data show CDR1 as KGHSH and CDR2 as LQKENI. Trimming took 0 bases from V and 1 from J, leaving 10 bases between them. For the CDR3, the DNA is TGTGCCAGCTCACCACCGCAGCCGGGTTCCTACGAGCAGTACTTC. It codes for CASSPPQPGSYEQYF.

The chain combines TRBV7-2 with TRBJ1-3; 7 nucleotides align to TRBD1. Unmatched junction bases numbered 3, after V lost 5 bases and J lost 2 bases. The CDR3 covers 14 residues. The germline V gene has CDR1 SGHTA and CDR2 FQGNSA. DNA of the CDR3: TGTGCCAGCAGCCGACAGGGTACTGGAAACACCATATATTTT. Its translation: CASSRQGTGNTIYF. The full variable domain, with the rest looked up from reference TRBV7-2 and TRBJ1-3, is GAGVSQSPSNKVTEKGKDVELRCDPISGHTALYWYRQSLGQGLEFLIYFQGNSAPDKSGLPSDRFSAERTGGSVSTLTIQRTQQEDSAVYLCASSRQGTGNTIYFGEGSWLTVV.

The chain combines TRBV7-9 with TRBJ2-3; a possible D gene is TRBD1 (6 bases). V was clipped by 6 bases and J by 5 bases, with 15 bases between them. The CDR3 loop spans 14 amino acids. CDR1 SEHNR and CDR2 FQNEAQ come from the germline V gene (reference sequence). The DNA for the CDR3 is TGTGCCAGCAGGGGGGACACAGGAGGAGATACGCAGTATTTT. Protein sequence: CASRGDTGGDTQYF.

The chain employs TRBV5-1 and TRBJ2-7; 8 bases fit TRBD1. The CDR3 totals 14 residues. Looked up from germline, CDR1 is SGHRS and CDR2 is YFSETQ. J lost 3 bases, V lost 0 bases, and 2 bases had no gene match. The CDR3 DNA follows: TGCGCCAGCAGCTTGGAGACAGGGGACTACGAGCAGTACTTC. Its translation is CASSLETGDYEQYF.